These T cell receptor beta chains were read from a single sample in a study of blood T cell repertoires in COVID-19. TCRdb's table, derived via immunoSEQ multiplex PCR, lists solely in-frame clones and lacks some. The sample records 340,000 or so clones, 80% to 90% being singletons. The specimen sequenced was PBMCs or T cells enriched from blood (not recorded which). Receptor source: a woman aged 40 to 49 with acute COVID-19. The CDR3 runs from the conserved cysteine through the conserved F or W. D genes are given only for firm matches. Size tells how often a clone was seen (once, few, many) or the class of an expanded clone, and some rows leave it out.

j_gene	v_gene	d_gene	len	abundance	CDR3aa	CDR3nt
TRBJ2-1	TRBV7-3	TRBD2	16	.	CASSLGGGTPYNEQFF	TGTGCCAGCAGCCTCGGGGGGGGCACACCCTACAATGAGCAGTTCTTC
TRBJ2-1	TRBV10-3	TRBD2	16	.	CAISESASGTLDEQFF	TGTGCCATCAGTGAGTCGGCTAGCGGGACCTTGGATGAGCAGTTCTTC
TRBJ1-2	TRBV2	.	14	.	CASKTDVTYYGYTF	TGTGCCAGCAAGACAGACGTGACCTACTATGGCTACACCTTC
TRBJ2-2	TRBV27	TRBD1	16	.	CASSPNRGHHTGELFF	TGTGCCAGCAGCCCTAACAGGGGGCATCACACCGGGGAGCTGTTTTTT
TRBJ1-1	TRBV19	.	18	.	CASSSFYTRRGSNTEAFF	TGTGCCAGTAGTTCCTTTTACACGCGGCGGGGATCGAACACTGAAGCTTTCTTT
TRBJ1-2	TRBV28	.	14	.	CASSLSGFRYGYTF	TGTGCCAGCAGTTTATCAGGGTTTCGCTATGGCTACACCTTC
TRBJ2-7	TRBV6-1	.	16	.	CASSQDRTGSSYEQYF	TGTGCCAGCAGTCAAGATCGGACGGGAAGCTCCTACGAGCAGTACTTC
TRBJ1-2	TRBV6-5	.	12	.	CASSYSQGGYTF	TGTGCCAGCAGTTACTCACAGGGAGGCTACACCTTC
TRBJ1-5	TRBV4-2	TRBD1	16	.	CASSSGGTGGDQPQHF	TGTGCCAGCAGCTCAGGCGGGACAGGGGGGGATCAGCCCCAGCATTTT
TRBJ2-7	TRBV7-2	.	13	.	CASSLPGSYEQYF	TGTGCCAGCAGCCTACCAGGGTCCTACGAGCAGTACTTC
TRBJ1-5	TRBV6-1	.	13	.	CASSEALARAQHF	TGTGCCAGCAGTGAAGCGCTTGCGAGGGCCCAGCATTTT
TRBJ2-7	TRBV27	.	13	.	CASSLRESYEQYF	TGTGCCAGCAGTTTACGAGAGTCCTACGAGCAGTACTTC
TRBJ2-7	TRBV12-3/TRBV12-4	TRBD2	12	.	CASSRGGVEQYF	TGTGCCAGCAGCCGGGGGGGGGTCGAGCAGTACTTC
TRBJ2-4	TRBV28	TRBD1	17	.	CASSLSQGAGAKNIQYF	TGTGCCAGCAGTTTATCTCAGGGGGCAGGGGCCAAAAACATTCAGTACTTC
TRBJ2-1	TRBV6-5	.	14	.	CASSSYSSYNEQFF	TGTGCCAGCAGTTCTTACAGCTCCTACAATGAGCAGTTCTTC
TRBJ2-2	TRBV29-1	.	15	.	CSARRAGRNTGELFF	TGCAGCGCCCGTCGGGCGGGACGGAACACCGGGGAGCTGTTTTTT
TRBJ1-2	TRBV20-1	.	14	.	CSASIDSALRGYTF	TGCAGTGCTAGTATCGACAGTGCCCTCAGGGGCTACACCTTC
TRBJ2-1	TRBV5-1	TRBD2	16	.	CASSPILAGGPGVKFF	TGCGCCAGCAGCCCCATACTAGCGGGAGGGCCTGGGGTAAAGTTCTTC
TRBJ1-2	TRBV2	.	13	once	CASNGSPEYGYTF	TGTGCCAGCAACGGGAGTCCGGAGTATGGCTACACCTTC
TRBJ2-1	TRBV9	TRBD2	17	once	CASSVQVGGPSYNEQFF	TGTGCCAGCAGCGTACAGGTGGGAGGGCCTTCCTACAATGAGCAGTTCTTC
TRBJ1-6	TRBV19	TRBD1	15	few	CASSVRDSHNSPLHF	TGTGCCAGTAGTGTCCGGGACAGTCATAATTCACCCCTCCACTTT
TRBJ1-6	TRBV9	.	17	.	CASSVGSVPGTNSPLHF	TGTGCCAGCAGCGTAGGGTCAGTCCCCGGGACAAATTCACCCCTCCACTTT
TRBJ2-7	TRBV3-1/TRBV3-2	.	19	.	CASSQVQISGQRGPYEQYF	TGTGCCAGCAGCCAAGTACAGATTTCGGGACAGCGGGGGCCCTACGAGCAGTACTTC
TRBJ1-1	TRBV5-1	.	12	once	CASSLEGTEAFF	TGCGCCAGCAGCTTGGAGGGGACTGAAGCTTTCTTT
TRBJ1-5	TRBV19	TRBD1	15	.	CASQVGQGGNQPQHF	TGTGCCAGTCAAGTGGGACAGGGTGGCAATCAGCCCCAGCATTTT
TRBJ2-3	TRBV5-4	TRBD2	17	.	CASSLPTSGGSTDTQYF	TGTGCCAGCAGCTTGCCGACTAGCGGGGGTAGCACAGATACGCAGTATTTT
TRBJ1-1	TRBV12-3/TRBV12-4	.	12	.	CASRNPRYEAFF	TGTGCCAGCAGAAACCCCCGGTATGAAGCTTTCTTT
TRBJ2-3	TRBV18	.	14	once	CASSQAVSTDTQYF	TGTGCCAGCTCACAAGCGGTTAGCACAGATACGCAGTATTTT
TRBJ1-2	TRBV28	.	15	.	CASSFPRGHSYGYTF	TGTGCCAGCAGTTTCCCACGAGGCCACTCCTATGGCTACACCTTC
TRBJ2-3	TRBV11-2	.	16	once	CASSLVTNSFTDTQYF	TGTGCCAGCAGCTTAGTGACAAACTCGTTCACAGATACGCAGTATTTT
TRBJ1-1	TRBV7-8	TRBD1	16	.	CASSRDPGQENTEAFF	TGTGCCAGCAGCAGAGACCCGGGACAGGAAAACACTGAAGCTTTCTTT
TRBJ1-5	TRBV19	TRBD1	15	few	CASSIRGRSNQPQHF	TGTGCCAGTAGTATTAGGGGGCGAAGCAATCAGCCCCAGCATTTT
TRBJ2-7	TRBV6-5	TRBD1	13	.	CASTTGKRYEQYF	TGTGCCAGCACGACAGGGAAACGCTACGAGCAGTACTTC
TRBJ1-6	TRBV5-1	.	15	.	CASAQGGYYNSPLHF	TGCGCCAGCGCCCAAGGAGGATATTATAATTCACCCCTCCACTTT
TRBJ2-1	TRBV18	.	16	.	CASSPPRDRTYNEQFF	TGTGCCAGCTCACCTCCCCGAGACAGAACCTACAATGAGCAGTTCTTC
TRBJ1-1	TRBV5-1	.	15	.	CASSLDFSGAGAAFF	TGCGCCAGCAGCTTGGACTTTAGTGGCGCAGGGGCAGCTTTCTTT
TRBJ2-2	TRBV12-3/TRBV12-4	.	12	.	CASSWATGELFF	TGTGCCAGCAGTTGGGCCACCGGGGAGCTGTTTTTT
TRBJ2-3	TRBV2	TRBD2	14	.	CASRLAASTDTQYF	TGTGCCAGCAGACTAGCGGCTAGCACAGATACGCAGTATTTT
TRBJ2-7	TRBV12-5	TRBD2	16	.	CASGLVLSGGAGEQYF	TGTGCTAGTGGTTTGGTACTTAGCGGGGGGGCCGGAGAGCAGTACTTC
TRBJ1-2	TRBV28	.	13	.	CASSFPFVYGYTF	TGTGCCAGCAGTTTCCCTTTCGTGTATGGCTACACCTTC
TRBJ1-2	TRBV3-1/TRBV3-2	TRBD1	14	.	CASSPGQGAYGYTF	TGTGCCAGCAGCCCCGGACAGGGGGCGTATGGCTACACCTTC
TRBJ2-1	TRBV4-2	.	14	once	CASSQDQWQGEQFF	TGTGCCAGCAGCCAAGATCAGTGGCAGGGTGAGCAGTTCTTC
TRBJ1-2	TRBV7-2	TRBD1	15	.	CASSLDRGFSYGYTF	TGTGCCAGCAGCCTAGACAGGGGTTTCAGCTATGGCTACACCTTC